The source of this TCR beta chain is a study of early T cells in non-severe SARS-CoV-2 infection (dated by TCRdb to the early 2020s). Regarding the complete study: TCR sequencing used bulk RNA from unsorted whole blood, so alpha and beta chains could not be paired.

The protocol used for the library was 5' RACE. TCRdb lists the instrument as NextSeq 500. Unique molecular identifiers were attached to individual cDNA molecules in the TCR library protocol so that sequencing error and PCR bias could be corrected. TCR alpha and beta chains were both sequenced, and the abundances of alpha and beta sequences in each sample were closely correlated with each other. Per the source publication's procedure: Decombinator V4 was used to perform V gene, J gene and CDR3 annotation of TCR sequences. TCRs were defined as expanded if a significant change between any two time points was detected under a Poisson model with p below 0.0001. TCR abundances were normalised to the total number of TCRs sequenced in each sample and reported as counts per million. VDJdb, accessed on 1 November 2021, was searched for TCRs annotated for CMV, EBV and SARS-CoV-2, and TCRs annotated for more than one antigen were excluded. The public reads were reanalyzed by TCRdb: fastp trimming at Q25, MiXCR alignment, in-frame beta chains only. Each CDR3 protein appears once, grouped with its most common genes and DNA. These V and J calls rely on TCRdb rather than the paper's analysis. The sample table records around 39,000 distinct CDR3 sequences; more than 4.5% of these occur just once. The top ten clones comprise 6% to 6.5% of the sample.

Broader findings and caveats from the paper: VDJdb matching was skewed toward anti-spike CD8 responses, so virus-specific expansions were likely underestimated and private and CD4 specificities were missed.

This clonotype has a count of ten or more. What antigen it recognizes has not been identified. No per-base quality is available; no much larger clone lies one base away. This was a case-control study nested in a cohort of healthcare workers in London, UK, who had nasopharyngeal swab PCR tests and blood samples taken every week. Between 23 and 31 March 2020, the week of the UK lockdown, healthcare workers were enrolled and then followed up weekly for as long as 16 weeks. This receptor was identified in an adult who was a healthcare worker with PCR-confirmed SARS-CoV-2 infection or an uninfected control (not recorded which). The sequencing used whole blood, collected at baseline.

In nucleotides, the sequence is TGTGCCAGCAGATCGACTAGCGGATACAATGAGCAGTTCTTC. Its protein product is CASRSTSGYNEQFF. The rearranged segments are TRBV6-2 or TRBV6-3 and TRBJ2-1; TRBD2 fits 9 bases in the junction. The CDR3 contains 14 residues, cysteine and phenylalanine counted. Of all the DNA, just the CDR3 is kept, 42 bases in frame from base 1. V ends up 6 bases short and J 4 bases short, with an unmatched junction base count of 4. CDR1 and CDR2 (MNHEY, SVGEGT) derive from the germline V gene.